This T cell receptor (beta chain) is from a study of T cell repertoires in cytomegalovirus infection. Study context: Based on public TCR beta signatures, there were indications of CMV infection and of a matching HLA type.

TCRdb re-called the reads with MiXCR, one entry per CDR3 protein. Among around 450,000 distinct CDR3 sequences listed, roughly a third were seen once. This CDR3 is built from 16 residues. V lost 1 base and J 1 base, leaving 14 bases between the germline ends. Germline V gene lookup returns CDR1 SQVTM and CDR2 ANQGSEA. Study conclusions and caveats: The response measured ex vivo was dominated by TCR beta clonotypes (HLA-C-restricted and CMV-specific). Identification of carriers of CMV plus the relevant HLA was achieved through cumulative public TCR beta family frequency.

Details on this clonotype: No antigen is known for it.

The clonotype comes from a human donor in good health (CMV status not recorded). Some clones in this sample may be carry-over from other donors' samples. The chain joins TRBV29-1 to TRBJ2-1; no definite D call. Sequenced input: PBMCs. The CDR3 reads CSVEGFKAESYNEQFF. The CDR3 DNA follows: TGCAGCGTTGAAGGGTTTAAGGCAGAATCCTACAATGAGCAGTTCTTC.